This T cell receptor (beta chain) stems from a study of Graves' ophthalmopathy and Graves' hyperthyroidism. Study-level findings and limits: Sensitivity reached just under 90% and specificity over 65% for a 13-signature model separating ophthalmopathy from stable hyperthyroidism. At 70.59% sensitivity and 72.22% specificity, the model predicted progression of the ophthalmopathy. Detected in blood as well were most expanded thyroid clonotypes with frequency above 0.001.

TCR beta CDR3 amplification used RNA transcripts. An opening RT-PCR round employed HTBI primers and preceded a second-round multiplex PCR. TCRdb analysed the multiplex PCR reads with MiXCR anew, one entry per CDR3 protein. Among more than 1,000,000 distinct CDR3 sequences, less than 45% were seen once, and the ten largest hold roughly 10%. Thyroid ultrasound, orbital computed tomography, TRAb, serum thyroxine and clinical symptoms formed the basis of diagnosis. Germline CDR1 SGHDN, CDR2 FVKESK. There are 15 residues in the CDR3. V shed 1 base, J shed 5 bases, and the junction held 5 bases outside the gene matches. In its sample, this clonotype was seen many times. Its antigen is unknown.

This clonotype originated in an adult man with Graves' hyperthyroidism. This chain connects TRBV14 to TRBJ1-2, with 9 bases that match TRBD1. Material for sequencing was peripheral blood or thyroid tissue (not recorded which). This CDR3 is CASSQGDRVHYGYTF. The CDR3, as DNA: TGTGCCAGCAGCCAAGGGGACAGGGTGCATTATGGCTACACCTTC.